The 10 T cell receptor beta chains below were found in one sample sequenced in a study of graft-versus-host responses after intestinal transplantation. Generated by immunoSEQ multiplex PCR, the TCRdb table keeps only in-frame clones and is missing some. The sample carries some 62,000 clones, 90% recorded once. No antigens are known for them. The starting material was unstimulated CD8+ T cells sorted from spleen or lymph node cells, obtained before transplant. The receptors come from a human donor who was the organ donor for an intestinal transplant.

The gene calls are TRBV30 and TRBJ1-1; D ambiguous. The CDR3 extends over 12 amino acids. Between the trimmed V and J ends, which lost 0 bases and 8 bases, there was a span of 10 bases. Per germline, CDR1 GTSNPN and CDR2 SVGIG (reference sequence). CDR3 protein: CAWSVLRHEAFF. CDR3 nucleotides: TGTGCCTGGAGTGTATTGAGGCACGAAGCTTTCTTT.

This clone was seen only a few times. This rearrangement joins TRBV6-1 to TRBJ2-7; 11 nucleotides match TRBD2. Germline V gives CDR1 MNHNS, CDR2 SASEGT. Unmatched junction bases numbered 6, after V lost 6 bases and J lost 2 bases. The CDR3 is made up of 15 amino acids. CDR3 bases: TGTGCCAGCAGCACACTAGCGGGGGCTACCTACGAGCAGTACTTC. Translated: CASSTLAGATYEQYF.

The rearrangement links TRBV6-1 to TRBJ2-7, with a tentative D call TRBD1 (5 bases). V was clipped by 7 bases and J by 7 bases, with 17 bases between them. Germline lookup yields CDR1 MNHNS and CDR2 SASEGT. This CDR3 has 13 amino acids. The CDR3 loop is CASKRGRVGEQYF. CDR3 sequence (DNA): TGTGCCAGCAAAAGAGGCAGGGTGGGGGAGCAGTACTTC.

The chain employs TRBV18 and TRBJ2-1; D is unclear. Germline-derived CDR1 and CDR2 are KGHSH and LQKENI. Between the trimmed V and J ends, which lost 0 bases and 7 bases, there was a span of 10 bases. This CDR3 is 14 amino acids long. The CDR3 sequence is CASSPPGWLNEQFF. For the CDR3, the DNA is TGTGCCAGCTCACCACCGGGCTGGCTAAATGAGCAGTTCTTC.

CDR3 region: CASSESREGYGLYSNQPQHF. The CDR3, as DNA: TGCGCCAGCAGTGAGTCGAGGGAGGGCTATGGACTATATAGCAATCAGCCCCAGCATTTT. V gene TRBV10-2 combines with J gene TRBJ1-5; no firm D call. Trimming took 0 bases from V and 0 from J, leaving 21 bases between them. The CDR3 has 20 amino acids. Germline loops: CDR1 WSHSY, CDR2 SAAADI.

The rearrangement uses TRBV5-4 and TRBJ2-7, with 10 bases that match TRBD2. The germline V gene encodes CDR1 SGHNT and CDR2 YYREEE (reference sequence). There are 14 residues in the CDR3. The junction had 3 bases not matched to a gene; V was cut back by 2 bases and J by 4 bases. CDR3 DNA sequence: TGTGCCAGCAGCTTTCTAGCGGGAGAGTACGAGCAGTACTTC. Its protein is CASSFLAGEYEQYF.

This clone was detected only once. The chain combines TRBV14 with TRBJ1-3; tentatively, D is TRBD1 (6 bases). V lost 0 bases and J 6 bases, leaving 12 bases between the germline ends. The V gene's germline CDR1 is SGHDN and CDR2 FVKESK. The CDR3 is 15 residues long. DNA for the CDR3: TGTGCCAGCAGCCAAGAACCGGGACACTTAAACACCATATATTTT. Protein product: CASSQEPGHLNTIYF.

V is TRBV4-2 and J is TRBJ1-1; weak D call: TRBD1 (5 bases). V lost 4 bases to trimming and J lost 1 base, with 10 bases between them. Germline CDR1 LGHNA, CDR2 YNFKEQ. The CDR3 totals 14 residues. The CDR3 region has the DNA TGTGCCAGCAGCCTAACCGGGGGGAACACTGAAGCTTTCTTT. Amino acids: CASSLTGGNTEAFF.

The V call is TRBV5-1, the J call TRBJ1-1; the D gene is possibly TRBD1 (5 bases). This CDR3 is built from 14 residues. Trimming took 0 bases from V and 6 from J, leaving 12 bases between them. Germline assignment: CDR1 SGHRS and CDR2 YFSETQ. CDR3 in DNA: TGCGCCAGCAGCTTGGTTGGCAGGGTTGCTGAAGCTTTCTTT. Its protein product is CASSLVGRVAEAFF.

The rearrangement links TRBV19 to TRBJ1-1; D remains unclear. V gave up 7 bases and J gave up 7 bases, with 16 bases separating them. Germline CDR1 reads LNHDA; CDR2 reads SQIVND (reference sequence). The CDR3 has 13 amino acids. CDR3 protein: CASKAAQLHEAFF. The CDR3 nucleotides are TGTGCCAGTAAGGCCGCACAGCTGCATGAAGCTTTCTTT.